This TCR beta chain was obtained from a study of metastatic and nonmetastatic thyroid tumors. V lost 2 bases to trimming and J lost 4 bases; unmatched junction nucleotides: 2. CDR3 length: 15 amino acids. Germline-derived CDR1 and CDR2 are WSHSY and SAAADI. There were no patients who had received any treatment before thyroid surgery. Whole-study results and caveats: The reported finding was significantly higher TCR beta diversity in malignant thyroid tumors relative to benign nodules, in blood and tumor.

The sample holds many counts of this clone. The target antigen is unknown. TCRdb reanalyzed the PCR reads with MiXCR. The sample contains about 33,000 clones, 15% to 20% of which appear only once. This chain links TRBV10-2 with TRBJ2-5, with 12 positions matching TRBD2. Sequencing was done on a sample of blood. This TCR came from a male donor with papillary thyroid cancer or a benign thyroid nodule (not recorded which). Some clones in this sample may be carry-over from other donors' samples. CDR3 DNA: TGCGCCAGCAGTGAGCCGGGACTAGCGGGAGAGACCCAGTACTTC. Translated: CASSEPGLAGETQYF.